The 27 T cell receptor beta chains given below trace back to one sample, sequenced in a study of chemoradiotherapy in HPV16-positive cancers. Sequencing used immunoSEQ multiplex PCR; TCRdb keeps in-frame clones, though not all of them. The sample lists approximately 3,800 clones, about 90% occurring once. The starting material was tumor tissue, obtained from a patient who underwent chemoradiotherapy. These receptors all stem from a human donor with HPV-associated anogenital cancer.

The J gene is TRBJ2-1, the V gene TRBV5-1, with D unresolved. Germline V gene sequence: CDR1 SGHRS, CDR2 YFSETQ. The length of the CDR3 is 14 residues. With 0 bases removed from V and 4 bases from J, the gap between germline ends came to 8 bases. The CDR3 nucleotides read TGCGCCAGCAGCTTGGCCGGCCATTACAATGAGCAGTTCTTC. It translates to CASSLAGHYNEQFF.

V is TRBV7-9 and J is TRBJ1-1; TRBD1 agrees at 7 bases. Trimming removed 2 bases from V and 10 bases from J; junction bases left unmatched: 10. The germline CDR1 and CDR2 sequences are SEHNR and FQNEAQ (reference sequence). This CDR3 spans 14 amino acids. The CDR3 DNA is TGTGCCAGCAGCTTAAGGGGGCAGGGCGGGGGAGCTTTCTTT. It specifies CASSLRGQGGGAFF. The whole variable domain, filled in from reference TRBV7-9 and TRBJ1-1, reads DTGVSQNPRHKITKRGQNVTFRCDPISEHNRLYWYRQTLGQGPEFLTYFQNEAQLEKSRLLSDRFSAERPKGSFSTLEIQRTEQGDSAMYLCASSLRGQGGGAFFGQGTRLTVV.

The V call is TRBV19, the J call TRBJ1-4; 9 positions match TRBD1. CDR1 LNHDA and CDR2 SQIVND come from the germline V gene (reference sequence). The trim removed 6 bases at V and 7 bases at J, leaving 3 bases unmatched. CDR3 length: 13 residues. The DNA for the CDR3 is TGTGCCAGTAGGACAGGGGGATCTGAAAAACTGTTTTTT. As protein: CASRTGGSEKLFF.

The chain couples TRBV6-6 to TRBJ2-5, with 9 bases that match TRBD2. The CDR3 spans 13 residues. V trimming: 10 bases; J trimming: 1 base; junction bases outside the gene matches: 4. Germline lookup yields CDR1 MNHNY and CDR2 SVGAGI (reference sequence). The CDR3: CATASGTQETQYF. CDR3 in DNA: TGTGCCACGGCTAGCGGGACCCAAGAGACCCAGTACTTC.

V usage is TRBV11-2 and J usage is TRBJ1-3; D call uncertain. CDR3 size: 16 residues. Trimming removed 3 bases from V and 2 bases from J, with 14 bases in between. Germline-derived CDR1 and CDR2 are SGHAT and FQNNGV. CDR3 sequence (DNA): TGTGCCAGCAGCTTCGACATCGGAGTGGCTGGAAACACCATATATTTT. It codes for CASSFDIGVAGNTIYF.

The chain employs TRBV21-1 and TRBJ2-1; the table calls TRBD2, which could not be checked here. TRBV21-1 corresponds to a pseudogene. The length of the CDR3 is 14 residues. The CDR3 reads CASSKGPGDNEQFF. CDR3 coding DNA: TGTGCCAGCAGCAAAGGCCCCGGGGACAATGAGCAGTTCTTC.

The chain is built from TRBV10-3 and TRBJ1-1; tentatively, D is TRBD1 (6 bases). V was cut by 6 bases and J by 3 bases, with 14 bases left in between. This CDR3 contains 14 residues. Germline V gives CDR1 ENHRY, CDR2 SYGVKD. CDR3 loop: CAISAEGVYTEAFF. The CDR3 DNA follows: TGTGCCATCAGCGCGGAGGGGGTCTACACTGAAGCTTTCTTT.

This clone was seen a few times. The chain couples TRBV20-1 to TRBJ1-2; possibly TRBD1 for D (5 bases). The CDR3 totals 11 residues. Germline V CDR1 and CDR2: DFQATT, SNEGSKA (reference sequence). Deletions cut 7 bases from V and 3 bases from J, with 9 bases between. The CDR3 nucleotides read TGCAGTGTCGGGGGGGACTATGGCTACACCTTC. This gives the protein CSVGGDYGYTF.

The rearrangement uses TRBV2 and TRBJ1-5; 7 bases match TRBD1. This CDR3 has 13 residues. Germline V gives CDR1 SNHLY, CDR2 FYNNEI. The V segment lost 11 bases and the J segment 3 bases; nucleotides outside the gene matches: 7. CDR3 amino acids: CAGGTVHNQPQHF. For the CDR3, the DNA is TGTGCCGGGGGGACAGTTCACAATCAGCCCCAGCATTTT.

The genes are TRBV25-1 and TRBJ2-3; no reliable D call. The V gene's germline CDR1 is MGHDK and CDR2 SYGVNS. CDR3 size: 14 residues. The ends were cut back, 0 bases at V and 2 bases at J, with 6 bases in the middle. In DNA form, the CDR3 reads TGTGCCAGCAGTGAATATAGTCTCACAGATACGCAGTATTTT. This sequence encodes CASSEYSLTDTQYF.

The rearrangement uses TRBV19 and TRBJ1-1, with 7 nucleotides matching TRBD1. V dropped 11 bases and J dropped 3; count of bases not matched to a gene: 9. Germline CDR1 reads LNHDA; CDR2 reads SQIVND (reference sequence). This CDR3 has 13 residues. DNA for the CDR3: TGTGCCTCGTCCCGGGACAGCTACACTGAAGCTTTCTTT. Its translation: CASSRDSYTEAFF.

The chain links TRBV5-1 to TRBJ2-3; D is unclear. The CDR3 consists of 13 residues. Trimming cost V 0 bases and J 2 bases, with 4 bases left between them. The germline V gene has CDR1 SGHRS and CDR2 YFSETQ. The CDR3 nucleotides read TGCGCCAGCAGCTTGGACATCACAGATACGCAGTATTTT. Protein sequence: CASSLDITDTQYF.

This clone came up once. V usage is TRBV9 and J usage is TRBJ2-1; TRBD2 is a possible D gene (5 bases). The germline V gene encodes CDR1 SGDLS and CDR2 YYNGEE. The CDR3 spans 16 residues. The V end was cut by 0 bases, the J end by 7 bases, with 17 bases between. Here the CDR3 reads CASSVDAYSGRNEQFF. The CDR3 bases are TGTGCCAGCAGCGTAGATGCGTACAGTGGGAGAAATGAGCAGTTCTTC.

The rearrangement joins TRBV4-3 to TRBJ1-1, with 7 bases fitting TRBD1. The CDR3 loop spans 15 amino acids. Trimming took 2 bases from V and 1 from J; bases not matched to a gene: 4. CDR1 is LGHNA and CDR2 is YSLEER in the germline V gene. The CDR3 DNA is TGCGCCAGCAGCCAATGGACAGGAGCGAACACTGAAGCTTTCTTT. Protein product: CASSQWTGANTEAFF.

The chain joins TRBV7-9 to TRBJ2-1; D possibly corresponds to TRBD2 (6 bases). The CDR3 is made up of 15 amino acids. Trimming took 5 bases from V and 1 from J, leaving 12 bases between them. Germline CDR1 is SEHNR and CDR2 is FQNEAQ (reference sequence). The CDR3 is CASSLPTSSYNEQFF. Written as DNA, the CDR3 is TGTGCCAGCAGCCTACCGACTAGTTCCTACAATGAGCAGTTCTTC.

The genes are TRBV7-3 and TRBJ2-3; perhaps TRBD2 as D (6 bases). The germline CDR1 and CDR2 sequences are SGHTA and FQGTGA. V lost 3 bases, J lost 0 bases, and 10 bases lay in between. This CDR3 contains 15 residues. The CDR3 nucleotides are TGTGCCAGCAGCTTCCTTGGGACTAGCACAGATACGCAGTATTTT. Amino acids: CASSFLGTSTDTQYF.

The rearrangement links TRBV18 to TRBJ1-2, with D possibly being TRBD1 (5 bases). The germline gives CDR1 KGHSH, CDR2 LQKENI. Trimming pared 3 bases from V and 0 bases from J, leaving 11 bases between. CDR3 length: 15 residues. This chain's CDR3 is CASSPRDLANYGYTF. For the CDR3, the DNA is TGTGCCAGCTCACCGAGGGACTTAGCTAACTATGGCTACACCTTC.

This chain uses TRBV6-1 with TRBJ2-1; the D call may be TRBD1 or TRBD2 (6 bases each). Trimming cost V 6 bases and J 5 bases, with 17 bases left between them. This CDR3 spans 15 amino acids. The V gene's germline CDR1 is MNHNS and CDR2 SASEGT. The CDR3 nucleotides are TGTGCCAGCAGCTACGGGTCCCGGGGGCACAATGAGCAGTTCTTC. It codes for CASSYGSRGHNEQFF.

In the case of this clone: An end of the junction does not agree with germline; a read error may underlie this. The rearrangement links TRBV6-5 to TRBJ1-4; D is unclear. The CDR3 contains 15 residues. Germline loops: CDR1 MNHEY, CDR2 SVGAGI. The CDR3 DNA sequence: TGTGCCAGCAGCTACTCAGGAGTATCGAATGAAAAACTGTTTTTT. Protein: CASSYSGVSNEKLFF.

The chain recombines TRBV2 with TRBJ1-2; the D is unclear. From germline, CDR1 is SNHLY and CDR2 FYNNEI. This CDR3 comprises 15 residues. V gave up 4 bases and J gave up 1 base, with 13 bases separating them. Here the CDR3 reads CASSGGRLHNYGYTF. The CDR3 nucleotides read TGTGCCAGCAGTGGCGGCAGGCTCCATAACTATGGCTACACCTTC.

The J gene is TRBJ1-1, the V gene TRBV2, with 8 bases identical to TRBD1. Germline V gene lookup returns CDR1 SNHLY and CDR2 FYNNEI. Losses at the gene ends were 4 bases for V and 8 bases for J; bases not matched to a gene: 12. The CDR3 has 15 amino acids. CDR3 loop: CASSGNRGISYEAFF. In nucleotides, the CDR3 is TGTGCCAGCAGTGGTAACAGGGGGATCTCTTACGAAGCTTTCTTT.

V gene TRBV11-2 combines with J gene TRBJ1-1; D ambiguous. The V and J ends lost 1 base and 7 bases respectively, with 4 bases between them. Germline-derived CDR1 and CDR2 are SGHAT and FQNNGV. There are 11 residues in the CDR3. The CDR3 protein is CASSLVFEAFF. In DNA form, the CDR3 reads TGTGCCAGCAGCTTAGTTTTTGAAGCTTTCTTT.

The chain uses TRBV6-6 and TRBJ1-5; D is unresolved. The germline CDR1 and CDR2 sequences are MNHNY and SVGAGI (reference sequence). The CDR3 contains 12 residues. Trimming left V 7 bases short and J 7 bases short, with 11 bases between. CDR3 DNA sequence: TGTGCCAGCACCCCCGTAGGGCAGCCCCAGCATTTT. This gives the protein CASTPVGQPQHF.

The rearrangement joins TRBV19 to TRBJ1-6, with D tentatively TRBD1 (6 bases). Trimming took 8 bases from V and 10 from J, leaving 18 bases between them. In germline, CDR1 is LNHDA, CDR2 SQIVND (reference sequence). The CDR3 is made up of 14 amino acids. DNA of the CDR3: TGTGCCAGTGCAATGAGTTCAGGGGAATCACCCCTCCACTTT. Translation gives CASAMSSGESPLHF.

The V gene is TRBV5-4, the J gene TRBJ2-7; TRBD2 matches 8 bases. This CDR3 region has 14 residues. The V gene's germline CDR1 is SGHNT and CDR2 YYREEE (reference sequence). J lost 4 bases, V lost 3 bases, and 6 bases had no gene match. The CDR3: CASSSRGALYEQYF. In DNA, the CDR3 is TGTGCCAGCAGCTCGCGGGGGGCGTTATACGAGCAGTACTTC.

Only a few counts were recorded for this clone. This sequence joins TRBV4-3 and TRBJ1-4; D not resolved. Germline lookup yields CDR1 LGHNA and CDR2 YSLEER. The V end was cut by 2 bases, the J end by 8 bases, with 9 bases between. This CDR3 spans 13 amino acids. CDR3: CASSQKGGEKLFF. CDR3 sequence (DNA): TGCGCCAGCAGCCAAAAGGGAGGGGAAAAACTGTTTTTT.

The chain carries TRBV7-2 and TRBJ2-7; perhaps TRBD1 as D (6 bases). Germline CDR1 and CDR2: SGHTA and FQGNSA. V dropped 2 bases and J dropped 8 bases, with 13 bases sitting between them. This CDR3 region has 13 residues. The CDR3 sequence: CASSLTGKGQQYF. The DNA for the CDR3 is TGTGCCAGCAGCTTAACAGGGAAAGGGCAGCAGTACTTC.